This TCR beta chain was sequenced during a study of siplizumab effects on memory and regulatory T cells (dated by TCRdb to between 2018 and 2020). At the level of the whole study: The study looked at the effect of siplizumab, an anti-CD2 antibody, on alloreactive T-cell subsets in allogeneic mixed lymphocyte reactions made from human PBMCs.

V is cut by 5 bases and J by 4 bases, and the space between the germline ends is 12 bases. The CDR3 goes from the cysteine to the phenylalanine over 14 residues. Of the read, only the CDR3 DNA is kept; its 42 bases are in frame from base 1. CDR1 and CDR2, looked up from the germline V gene (reference sequence), are LNHNV and YYDKDF. A note on this clone: Its binding antigen is unknown. No base quality values were provided; no much bigger clone lies one nucleotide off.

Sorted unstimulated T cells, along with proliferating T cells recovered from mixed lymphocyte reactions, underwent TCRbeta CDR3 sequencing. Fresh whole blood from some ten HLA-typed healthy donors was used as the source from which PBMCs were isolated. To map where alloreactive clones came from, CD4+ regulatory T cells in the unstimulated state were FACS-sorted. Receptors were amplified or captured by the immunoSEQ multiplex PCR assay. The deep sequencing platform assayed some 90,000 TCR templates per sample. Genomic DNA extracted from sorted T cells was used for TCRbeta CDR3 sequencing. Per the authors' processing: The R programming language was used for clonal analysis of TCRbeta CDR3 data. Comparing unstimulated samples against CFSE-low samples taken after the reaction was how alloreactive CD4+ and CD8+ clones were defined. Regulatory or non-regulatory origin of alloreactive CD4+ clones was assigned by matching sequences to the sorted unstimulated Treg and non-Treg repertoires. As stored in TCRdb, this immuneACCESS dataset retains in-frame rearrangements with V and J assigned. A fraction of the clones does not appear; measured against another copy, unresolved V genes explain less than half of the discrepancy, and the remainder lacks a known reason. V, J and clone size are taken as reported in that table, and D and trimming were inferred from the DNA itself. A total of some 97,000 clones appear in this sample, 94% of them only once. About 0.6% of the sample is taken by the ten largest.

Results and caveats for the whole study, not just this receptor: Siplizumab significantly lowered the cumulative frequency of alloreactive sequences that could be traced to unstimulated CD4+ memory T cells. Among mappable alloreactive CD4+ clones, the Treg-derived fraction averaged around 63% with siplizumab versus roughly 25% in control reactions. For roughly 75-96% of proliferating CD4+ or CD8+ clones, no naive or memory phenotype could be assigned. No functional confirmation was obtained for the suppressive function of proliferating Tregs from siplizumab cultures. Because sequences at frequencies below about 10^-5 were poorly captured, only a minor fraction of alloreactive clones could be mapped back to unstimulated subsets. Unstimulated naive T cells appeared more diverse than memory T cells, and naive cells seemed to contribute substantially to the alloresponse.

Sequenced sample: Tregs sorted from blood. The sequence was collected from a human donor in good health. The rearranged segments are TRBV15 and TRBJ1-5; the D gene is possibly TRBD1, with 6 bases matching. The nucleotides are TGTGCCACCAGCCTTCTGAGGGGGAATCAGCCCCAGCATTTT. The encoded protein is CATSLLRGNQPQHF.